This T cell receptor beta chain was identified during a study of blood T cell repertoires in COVID-19. Study details: The United States, Italy and Spain were the sources of the acute and convalescent COVID-19 samples.

The V gene lost 3 bases and the J gene lost 1 base, with 12 bases spanning the gap. The CDR3 covers 15 residues. Per germline, CDR1 MNHEY and CDR2 SVGAGI. Clones were sequenced by immunoSEQ multiplex PCR, and TCRdb holds only the in-frame ones, with some missing. The sample shows some 260,000 clones, around nine tenths of them seen only once. The chain carries TRBV6-5 and TRBJ1-1, with D maybe TRBD1 (6 bases). This TCR came from a woman aged 40 to 50 who had recovered from COVID-19. Specimen: peripheral blood. The CDR3 nucleotides are TGTGCCAGCAGTTATCCCGGGACAACGAACACTGAAGCTTTCTTT. Its translation is CASSYPGTTNTEAFF.